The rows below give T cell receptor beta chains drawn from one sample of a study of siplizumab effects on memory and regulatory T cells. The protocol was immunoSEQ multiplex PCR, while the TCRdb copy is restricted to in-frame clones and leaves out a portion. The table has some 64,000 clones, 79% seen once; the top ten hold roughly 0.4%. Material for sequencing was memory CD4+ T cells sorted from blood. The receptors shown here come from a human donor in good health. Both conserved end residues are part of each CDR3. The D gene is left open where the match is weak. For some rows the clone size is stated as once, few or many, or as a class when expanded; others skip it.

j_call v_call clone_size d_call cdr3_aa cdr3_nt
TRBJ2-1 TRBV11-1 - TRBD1 CASSWDRVNEQFF TGTGCCAGCAGTTGGGACAGGGTCAATGAGCAGTTCTTC
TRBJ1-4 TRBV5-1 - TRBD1 CASSQGAGAGEKLFF TGCGCCAGCAGCCAGGGGGCCGGGGCGGGGGAAAAACTGTTTTTT
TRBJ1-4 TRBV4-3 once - CASSQVAGNNEKLFF TGCGCCAGCAGCCAAGTTGCGGGGAACAATGAAAAACTGTTTTTT
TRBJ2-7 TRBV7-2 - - CASSWGDSRYEQYF TGTGCCAGCAGCTGGGGGGACTCCAGGTACGAGCAGTACTTC
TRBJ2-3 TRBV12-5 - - CASAYGDSRDTQYF TGTGCTAGTGCCTACGGGGACTCAAGGGATACGCAGTATTTT
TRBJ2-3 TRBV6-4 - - CASSDRGTDTQYF TGTGCCAGCAGTGACAGGGGCACAGATACGCAGTATTTT
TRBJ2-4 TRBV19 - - CASRRADGKAKNIQYF TGTGCCAGTAGAAGGGCGGATGGGAAAGCCAAAAACATTCAGTACTTC
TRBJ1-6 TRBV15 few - CATSREGFFSSPLHF TGTGCCACCAGCAGGGAAGGGTTTTTTTCTTCACCCCTCCACTTT
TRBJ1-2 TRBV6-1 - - CASSPACRKTYGYTF TGTGCCAGCAGTCCAGCATGTAGAAAGACCTATGGCTACACCTTC
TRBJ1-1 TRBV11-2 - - CASSFDTNTEAFF TGTGCCAGCAGCTTCGACACGAACACTGAAGCTTTCTTT
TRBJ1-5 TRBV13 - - CASSLGPDSNQPQHF TGTGCCAGCAGCTTAGGTCCCGATAGCAATCAGCCCCAGCATTTT
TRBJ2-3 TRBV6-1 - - CASSPLRGYTDTQYF TGTGCCAGCAGTCCTTTGCGGGGATACACAGATACGCAGTATTTT
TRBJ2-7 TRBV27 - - CASSLLGTGHNYEQYF TGTGCCAGCAGTTTATTAGGGACGGGACATAACTACGAGCAGTACTTC